The clone carrying this TCR beta chain was seen at least ten times. Its antigen is unidentified. The data are from a study of T cells in Graves' hyperthyroidism and ophthalmopathy. Across the whole study: The blood sample was taken at first diagnosis, before treatment began. Study-wide results and limits: The blood repertoire included most of the expanded thyroid clonotypes above 0.001. Stable hyperthyroidism and ophthalmopathy were separated using 13 V-J signatures.

Amplified TCR beta CDR3 regions came from RNA transcripts. RT-PCR in the first round (using the HTBI primer set) targeted the TCR CDR3. MiXCR, run by TCRdb on the multiplex PCR reads, gives a single entry per CDR3 protein. The repertoire holds 700,000 or so distinct CDR3 sequences, about 14% seen once, with around 13% in the top ten. Thyroid ultrasound, orbital computed tomography, clinical symptoms, and serum thyroxine and TRAb underpinned diagnoses. The germline gives CDR1 SNHLY, CDR2 FYNNEI. This CDR3 has 14 residues. Unmatched junction bases numbered 2, after V lost 1 base and J lost 5 bases. The clonotype comes from a woman aged 50 to 60 with Graves' ophthalmopathy. This rearrangement joins TRBV2 to TRBJ1-5, with 7 bases matching TRBD1. Sequencing used blood. CDR3 nucleotide sequence: TGTGCCAGCAGTGAAGGCAGGGGGGATCAGCCCCAGCATTTT. As protein: CASSEGRGDQPQHF.